This is a list of T cell receptor beta chains from one sample in a study of PD-1 blockade in classical Hodgkin lymphoma. Measured with immunoSEQ multiplex PCR; TCRdb has only the in-frame clones, and not every one. The table has just over 35,000 clones, 69% seen once. The sequencing used peripheral blood mononuclear cells (PBMCs), collected before the second cycle of nivolumab. The receptors here all came from a human donor with classical Hodgkin lymphoma. The CDR3 runs from the conserved cysteine through the conserved F or W. Each record gives: clone size, V gene, J gene, D gene, CDR3 DNA, CDR3 protein. D genes are given only for firm matches. Clone size is not always given. Where it is, it says once, few, many or a class for expanded clones.

size: few
V: TRBV6-4
J: TRBJ1-2
D: -
DNA: TGTGCCAGCAGCGCAGGGGTGGGCTATGGCTACACCTTC
CDR3: CASSAGVGYGYTF

size: few
V: TRBV7-9
J: TRBJ2-2
D: TRBD2
DNA: TGTGCCAGCAATCTAGCGGGAGAAGCCGGGGAGCTGTTTTTT
CDR3: CASNLAGEAGELFF

size: -
V: TRBV6-5
J: TRBJ2-1
D: TRBD1
DNA: TGTGCCAGCAGACGTCGACAGGGGATCGACAATGAGCAGTTCTTC
CDR3: CASRRRQGIDNEQFF

size: -
V: TRBV18
J: TRBJ1-6
D: -
DNA: TGTGCCAGCTCACCCCCGGGCAGGAGTTCACCCCTCCACTTT
CDR3: CASSPPGRSSPLHF

size: -
V: TRBV7-3
J: TRBJ2-2
D: TRBD2
DNA: TGTGCCAGCAGCCCGCGGACTAGAAACACCGGGGAGCTGTTTTTT
CDR3: CASSPRTRNTGELFF

size: -
V: TRBV19
J: TRBJ1-4
D: TRBD1
DNA: TGTGCCACTACTAACCCTACAGGGGGCGCAACTAATGAAAAACTGTTTTTT
CDR3: CATTNPTGGATNEKLFF

size: -
V: TRBV5-6
J: TRBJ1-2
D: -
DNA: TGTGCCAGCAGCCCTGGACTACAGGGTAACTATGGCTACACCTTC
CDR3: CASSPGLQGNYGYTF

size: -
V: TRBV9
J: TRBJ2-3
D: TRBD2
DNA: TGTGCCAGCAGCGTAGGCGGGAGGGCCACAGATACGCAGTATTTT
CDR3: CASSVGGRATDTQYF

size: -
V: TRBV10-3
J: TRBJ2-7
D: -
DNA: TGTGCCATCACGAGTCAGGGGAGTTACGAGCAGTACTTC
CDR3: CAITSQGSYEQYF

size: few
V: TRBV19
J: TRBJ1-5
D: -
DNA: TGTGCCAGTGAGTCGGGATCGGGGAGAAATCAGCCCCAGCATTTT
CDR3: CASESGSGRNQPQHF

size: -
V: TRBV29-1
J: TRBJ1-2
D: -
DNA: TGCAGCGTTGACGGCTACACCTTC
CDR3: CSVDGYTF

size: -
V: TRBV10-3
J: TRBJ1-5
D: TRBD1
DNA: TGTGCCATCAGACAGGGGTCTGGCAATCAGCCCCAGCATTTT
CDR3: CAIRQGSGNQPQHF

size: once
V: TRBV9
J: TRBJ2-3
D: -
DNA: TGTGCCAGCAGCGTATTTAGTATTACAGATACGCAGTATTTT
CDR3: CASSVFSITDTQYF

size: -
V: TRBV6-6
J: TRBJ2-1
D: TRBD2
DNA: TGTGCCAGCAGTTACACCAGCGGGGGTTTTGGTGAGCAGTTCTTC
CDR3: CASSYTSGGFGEQFF

size: -
V: TRBV10-3
J: TRBJ2-3
D: -
DNA: TGTGCCATCAGTGAGGGTCTCTCAGTGGATACGCAGTATTTT
CDR3: CAISEGLSVDTQYF

size: -
V: TRBV4-2
J: TRBJ2-1
D: -
DNA: TGTGCCAGCAGCCAAGATAGCGGAGCCTACAATGAGCAGTTCTTC
CDR3: CASSQDSGAYNEQFF

size: -
V: TRBV5-5
J: TRBJ2-7
D: TRBD1
DNA: TGTGCCAGCAGCTTTCCCTCAGGGGGCTTTCGAGAGCAGTACTTC
CDR3: CASSFPSGGFREQYF

size: -
V: TRBV7-2
J: TRBJ1-1
D: TRBD1
DNA: TGTGCCAGCAGCTTAGCGGGACAGGTATTGAACACTGAAGCTTTCTTT
CDR3: CASSLAGQVLNTEAFF

size: -
V: TRBV5-6
J: TRBJ2-7
D: -
DNA: TGTGCCAGCAGCGTTACGGATGCACGAGCACCCTACGAGCAGTACTTC
CDR3: CASSVTDARAPYEQYF

size: once
V: TRBV9
J: TRBJ2-1
D: -
DNA: TGTGCCAGCAGCCCTGGAGGCACGCAGTTCTTC
CDR3: CASSPGGTQFF

size: -
V: TRBV10-3
J: TRBJ2-1
D: TRBD1
DNA: TGTGCCATCAGGGGACAGGGTGGTTACAATGAGCAGTTCTTC
CDR3: CAIRGQGGYNEQFF

size: -
V: TRBV10-3
J: TRBJ2-3
D: TRBD2
DNA: TGTGCCATCACTAGCGGGGGGGCTAGGTCATCAGTTACGCAGTATTTT
CDR3: CAITSGGARSSVTQYF

size: -
V: TRBV6-4
J: TRBJ2-1
D: TRBD1
DNA: TGTGCCAGCAGTTCGGGACAGGGTGGCTACAATGAGCAGTTCTTC
CDR3: CASSSGQGGYNEQFF

size: many
V: TRBV9
J: TRBJ1-2
D: -
DNA: TGTGCCAGCAGCGTATTGGGGACACCTATTTATGGCTACACCTTC
CDR3: CASSVLGTPIYGYTF

size: -
V: TRBV20-1
J: TRBJ2-5
D: -
DNA: TGCAGTGCTAATAAGGTGGAGACCCAGTACTTC
CDR3: CSANKVETQYF

size: few
V: TRBV5-1
J: TRBJ2-1
D: -
DNA: TGCGCCAGCAGGCCCTCTTGGGAAAGAGGTGAGCAGTTCTTC
CDR3: CASRPSWERGEQFF

size: -
V: TRBV27
J: TRBJ1-2
D: TRBD1
DNA: TGTGCCAGCAGTCCAAGACAGGGGACGATCTATGGCTACACCTTC
CDR3: CASSPRQGTIYGYTF

size: few
V: TRBV4-1
J: TRBJ1-5
D: -
DNA: TGCGCCAGCAGCAAATCCGGGACAACCATTTATCAGCCCCAGCATTTT
CDR3: CASSKSGTTIYQPQHF

size: -
V: TRBV5-6
J: TRBJ1-1
D: -
DNA: TGTGCCAGCAGCTTAGGACCGACCGAAGACACTGAAGCTTTCTTT
CDR3: CASSLGPTEDTEAFF

size: -
V: TRBV6-1
J: TRBJ1-6
D: -
DNA: TGTGCCAGCAGGACGCACTCCCTTCATAATTCACCCCTCCACTTT
CDR3: CASRTHSLHNSPLHF

size: -
V: TRBV2
J: TRBJ2-1
D: TRBD2
DNA: TGTGCCAGCAGTGAAGATTCCCGAGCGGGATTCCGTTCCAATGAGCAGTTCTTC
CDR3: CASSEDSRAGFRSNEQFF